This TCR beta chain originates from a study of T cells after posttransplantation cyclophosphamide. Germline CDR1 and CDR2: SNHLY and FYNNEI. Trimming shortened V by 11 bases and J by 4 bases, and 17 bases separated the two germline ends. The CDR3 has 13 amino acids. TCRdb's table, derived via immunoSEQ multiplex PCR, lists solely in-frame clones and lacks some. The sample yields 20,000 to 25,000 clones, approximately 97% seen once. On this clone itself: Its antigen is not identified.

Cells defined as naive were viable CD3+CD4+ or CD3+CD8+ and CCR7+CD45RA+CD45RO-CD95-CD27+CD28+. Study-wide findings and caveats: Later blood repertoires were often dominated by clones from the donor CD8+ memory compartment.

The clonotype originates from a man aged 50-59 years in good health, CMV-negative, and a related stem cell transplant donor. The chain employs TRBV2 and TRBJ1-1; D gene ambiguous. The sequenced material came from naive CD4+ T cells sorted from PBMCs. The CDR3 region is CAVSVGGSTEAFF. CDR3 sequence (DNA): TGTGCCGTCAGCGTTGGCGGGAGCACTGAAGCTTTCTTT. Full variable domain (missing parts from reference TRBV2 and TRBJ1-1): EPEVTQTPSHQVTQMGQEVILRCVPISNHLYFYWYRQILGQKVEFLVSFYNNEISEKSEIFDDQFSVERPDGSNFTLKIRSTKLEDSAMYFCAVSVGGSTEAFFGQGTRLTVV.